Listed here are 3 T cell receptor beta chains from one sample, sequenced in a study of T cells in Graves' hyperthyroidism and ophthalmopathy. There were TCR beta CDR3 regions amplified from RNA transcripts. TCR CDR3 regions were first amplified by RT-PCR with HTBI primers. From the multiplex PCR reads, TCRdb called clonotypes with MiXCR, one entry per CDR3 protein. In the table there are hundreds of thousands of distinct CDR3 sequences, roughly 15% of which are singletons. The sequenced material came from blood. These receptors all stem from a woman aged 45 to 65 with Graves' ophthalmopathy.

In its sample, this clonotype was seen many times. The V and J genes are TRBV5-1 and TRBJ2-1; D is uncertain. V shed 0 bases and J shed 3 bases, with 13 bases lying between them. Germline V gene data show CDR1 as SGHRS and CDR2 as YFSETQ. The CDR3 length is 16 residues. The CDR3 sequence: CASSLVATSGYNEQFF. The DNA for the CDR3 is TGCGCCAGCAGCTTGGTTGCGACTTCAGGCTACAATGAGCAGTTCTTC.

This clonotype was counted between two and nine times. The V gene is TRBV7-9, the J gene TRBJ2-7; D unclear. Looked up from germline, CDR1 is SEHNR and CDR2 is FQNEAQ (reference sequence). The CDR3 covers 14 residues. V was cut by 5 bases and J by 0 bases, with 11 bases left in between. The CDR3 is CASSQHVGSYEQYF. The DNA of the CDR3 is TGTGCCAGCAGCCAGCACGTCGGCTCCTACGAGCAGTACTTC.

In this sample, this clonotype turned up many times. This sequence joins TRBV7-9 and TRBJ1-4, with D uncertain. CDR1 SEHNR and CDR2 FQNEAQ come from the germline V gene (reference sequence). CDR3 length equals 13 residues. Trimming stripped 5 bases from V and 6 bases from J, with 10 bases between. DNA for the CDR3: TGTGCCAGCAGCACATACAGAGATGAAAAACTGTTTTTT. This encodes CASSTYRDEKLFF.